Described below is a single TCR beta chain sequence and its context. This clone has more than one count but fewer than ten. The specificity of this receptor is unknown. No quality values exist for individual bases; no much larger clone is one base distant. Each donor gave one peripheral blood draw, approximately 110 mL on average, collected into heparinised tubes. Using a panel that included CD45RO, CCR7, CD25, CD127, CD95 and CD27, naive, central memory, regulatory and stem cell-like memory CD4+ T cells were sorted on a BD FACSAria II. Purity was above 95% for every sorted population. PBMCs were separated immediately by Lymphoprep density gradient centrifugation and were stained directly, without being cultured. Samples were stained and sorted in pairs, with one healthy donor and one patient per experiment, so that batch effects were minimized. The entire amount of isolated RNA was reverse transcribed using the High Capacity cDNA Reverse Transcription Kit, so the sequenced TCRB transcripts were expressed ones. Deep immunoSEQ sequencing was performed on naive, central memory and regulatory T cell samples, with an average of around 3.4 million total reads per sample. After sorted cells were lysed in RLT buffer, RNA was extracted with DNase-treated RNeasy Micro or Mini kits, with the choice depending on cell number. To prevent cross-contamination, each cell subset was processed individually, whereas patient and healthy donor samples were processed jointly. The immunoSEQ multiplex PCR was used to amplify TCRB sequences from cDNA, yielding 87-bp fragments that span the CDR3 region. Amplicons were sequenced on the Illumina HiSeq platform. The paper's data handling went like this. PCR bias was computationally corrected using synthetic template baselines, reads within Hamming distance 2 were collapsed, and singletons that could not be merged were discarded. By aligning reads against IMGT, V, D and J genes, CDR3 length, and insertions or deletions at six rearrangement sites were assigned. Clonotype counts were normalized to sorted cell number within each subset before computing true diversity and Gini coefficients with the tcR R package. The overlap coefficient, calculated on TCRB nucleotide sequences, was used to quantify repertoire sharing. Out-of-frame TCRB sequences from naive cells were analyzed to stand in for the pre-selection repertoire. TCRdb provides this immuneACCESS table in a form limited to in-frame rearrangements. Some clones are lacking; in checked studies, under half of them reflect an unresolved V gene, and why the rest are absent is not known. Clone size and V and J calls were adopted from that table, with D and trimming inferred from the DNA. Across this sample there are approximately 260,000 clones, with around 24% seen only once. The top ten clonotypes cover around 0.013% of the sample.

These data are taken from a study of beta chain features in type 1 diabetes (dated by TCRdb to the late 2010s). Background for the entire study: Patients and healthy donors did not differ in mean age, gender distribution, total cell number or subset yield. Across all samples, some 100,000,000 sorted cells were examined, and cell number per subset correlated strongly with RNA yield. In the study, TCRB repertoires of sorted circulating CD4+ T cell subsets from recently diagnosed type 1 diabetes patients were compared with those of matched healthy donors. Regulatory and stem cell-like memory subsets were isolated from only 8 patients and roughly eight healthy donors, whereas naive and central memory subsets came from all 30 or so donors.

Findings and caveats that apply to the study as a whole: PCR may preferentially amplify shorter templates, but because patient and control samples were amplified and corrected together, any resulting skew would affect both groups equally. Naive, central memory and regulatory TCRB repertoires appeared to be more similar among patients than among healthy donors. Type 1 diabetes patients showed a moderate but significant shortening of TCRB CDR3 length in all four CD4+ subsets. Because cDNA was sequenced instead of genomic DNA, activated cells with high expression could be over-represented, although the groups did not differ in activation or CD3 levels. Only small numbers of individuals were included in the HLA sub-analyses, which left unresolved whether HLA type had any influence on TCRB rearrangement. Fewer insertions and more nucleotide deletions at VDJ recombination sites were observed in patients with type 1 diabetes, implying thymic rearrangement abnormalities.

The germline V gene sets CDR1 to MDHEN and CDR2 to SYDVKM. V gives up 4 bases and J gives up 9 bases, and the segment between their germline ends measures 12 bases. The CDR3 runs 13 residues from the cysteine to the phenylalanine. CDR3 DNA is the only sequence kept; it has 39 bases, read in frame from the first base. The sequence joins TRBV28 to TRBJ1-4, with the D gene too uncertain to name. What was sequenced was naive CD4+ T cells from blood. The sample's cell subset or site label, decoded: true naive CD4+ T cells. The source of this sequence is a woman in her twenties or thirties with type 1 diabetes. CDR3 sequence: CASSSEEKKKLFF. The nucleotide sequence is TGTGCCAGCAGTTCCGAAGAGAAGAAAAAACTGTTTTTT.